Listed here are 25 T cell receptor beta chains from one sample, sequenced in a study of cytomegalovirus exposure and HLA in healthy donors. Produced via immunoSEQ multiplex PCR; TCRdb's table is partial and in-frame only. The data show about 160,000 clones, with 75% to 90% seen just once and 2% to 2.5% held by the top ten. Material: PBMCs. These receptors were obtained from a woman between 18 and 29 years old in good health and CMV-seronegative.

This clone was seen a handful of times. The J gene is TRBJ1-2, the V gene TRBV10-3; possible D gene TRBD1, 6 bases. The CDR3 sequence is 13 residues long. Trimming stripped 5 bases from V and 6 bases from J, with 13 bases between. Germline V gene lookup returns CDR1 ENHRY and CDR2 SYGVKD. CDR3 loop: CAISTGTLDGYTF. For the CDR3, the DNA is TGTGCCATCAGTACCGGGACACTGGATGGCTACACCTTC.

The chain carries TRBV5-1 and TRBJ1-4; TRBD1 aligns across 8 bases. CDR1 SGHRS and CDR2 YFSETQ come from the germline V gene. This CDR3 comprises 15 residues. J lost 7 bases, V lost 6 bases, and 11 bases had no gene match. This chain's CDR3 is CASKPTGTGGEKLFF. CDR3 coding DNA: TGCGCCAGCAAACCAACCGGGACAGGCGGTGAAAAACTGTTTTTT.

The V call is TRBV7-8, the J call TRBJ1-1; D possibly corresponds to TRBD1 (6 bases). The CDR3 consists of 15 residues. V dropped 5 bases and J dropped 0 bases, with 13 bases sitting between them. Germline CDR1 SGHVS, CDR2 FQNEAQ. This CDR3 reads CASSPRQVLNTEAFF. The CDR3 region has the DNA TGTGCCAGCAGCCCCCGACAGGTCTTGAACACTGAAGCTTTCTTT. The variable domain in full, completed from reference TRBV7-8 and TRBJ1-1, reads GAGVSQSPRYKVAKRGQDVALRCDPISGHVSLFWYQQALGQGPEFLTYFQNEAQLDKSGLPSDRFFAERPEGSVSTLKIQRTQQEDSAVYLCASSPRQVLNTEAFFGQGTRLTVV.

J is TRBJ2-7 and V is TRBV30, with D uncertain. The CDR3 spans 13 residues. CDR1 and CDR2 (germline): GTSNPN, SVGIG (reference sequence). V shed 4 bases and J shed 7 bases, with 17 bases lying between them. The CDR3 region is CAWMGPPNREQYF. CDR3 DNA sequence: TGTGCCTGGATGGGCCCCCCGAATCGGGAGCAGTACTTC.

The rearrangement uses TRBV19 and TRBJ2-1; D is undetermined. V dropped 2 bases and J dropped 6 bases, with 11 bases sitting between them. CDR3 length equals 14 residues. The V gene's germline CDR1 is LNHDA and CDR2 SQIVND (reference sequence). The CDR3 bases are TGTGCCAGTAGTATATCTTCGACTTCCAATGAGCAGTTCTTC. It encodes CASSISSTSNEQFF.

The CDR3 loop reads CASSFVHRGQEGYTF. For the CDR3, the DNA is TGTGCCAGCAGTTTCGTGCACAGGGGGCAAGAGGGCTACACCTTC. The rearrangement links TRBV6-5 to TRBJ1-2; 9 nucleotides match TRBD1. Per the germline V gene, CDR1 is MNHEY and CDR2 is SVGAGI. This CDR3 has 15 residues. Losses at the gene ends were 4 bases for V and 8 bases for J; bases not matched to a gene: 11.

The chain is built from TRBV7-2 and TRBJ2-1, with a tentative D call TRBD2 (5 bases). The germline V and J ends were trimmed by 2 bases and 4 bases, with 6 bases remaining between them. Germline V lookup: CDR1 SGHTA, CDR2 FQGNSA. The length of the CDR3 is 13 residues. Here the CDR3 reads CASSLLAYNEQFF. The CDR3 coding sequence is TGTGCCAGCAGCTTACTAGCTTACAATGAGCAGTTCTTC.

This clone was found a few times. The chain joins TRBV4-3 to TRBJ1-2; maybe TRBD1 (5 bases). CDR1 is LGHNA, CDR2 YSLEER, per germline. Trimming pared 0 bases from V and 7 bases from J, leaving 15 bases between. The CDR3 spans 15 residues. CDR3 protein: CASSQDRRGDGGYTF. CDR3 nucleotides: TGCGCCAGCAGCCAAGATCGTCGGGGGGATGGTGGCTACACCTTC.

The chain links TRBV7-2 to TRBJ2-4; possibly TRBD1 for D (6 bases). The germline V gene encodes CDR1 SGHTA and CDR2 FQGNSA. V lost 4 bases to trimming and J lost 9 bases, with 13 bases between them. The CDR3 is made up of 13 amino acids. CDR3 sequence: CASSSHRDPIQYF. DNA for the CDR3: TGTGCCAGCAGCTCCCACAGGGACCCCATTCAGTACTTC.

The CDR3 nucleotides are TGTGCCAGCAGTGAGGTCCCAGGGGGCATCGGCTACACCTTC. Translated: CASSEVPGGIGYTF. The chain is built from TRBV6-1 and TRBJ1-2; 8 bases map to TRBD1. Germline CDR1 is MNHNS and CDR2 is SASEGT. The CDR3 contains 14 residues. V trimming: 3 bases; J trimming: 8 bases; junction bases outside the gene matches: 8.

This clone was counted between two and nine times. The CDR3 DNA follows: TGTGCCAGCAGCCAGTCTAGGTACGAGCAGTACTTC. It yields the protein CASSQSRYEQYF. V gene TRBV5-5 combines with J gene TRBJ2-7; no clear D gene. Trimming cost V 4 bases and J 4 bases, with 9 bases left between them. The CDR3 loop spans 12 amino acids. Germline assignment: CDR1 SGHKS and CDR2 YYEKEE (reference sequence).

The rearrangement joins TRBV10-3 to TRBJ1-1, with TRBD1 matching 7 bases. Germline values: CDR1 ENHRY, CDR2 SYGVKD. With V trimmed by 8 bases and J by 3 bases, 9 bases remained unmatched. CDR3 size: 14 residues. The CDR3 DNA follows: TGTGCCATCGCGGCAGGGGGGACGGACACTGAAGCTTTCTTT. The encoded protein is CAIAAGGTDTEAFF.

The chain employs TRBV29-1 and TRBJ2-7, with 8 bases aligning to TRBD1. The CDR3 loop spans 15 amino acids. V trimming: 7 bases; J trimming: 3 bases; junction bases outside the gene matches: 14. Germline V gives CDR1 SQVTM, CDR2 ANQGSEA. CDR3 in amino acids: CSAKGYGDRRYEQYF. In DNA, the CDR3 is TGCAGCGCAAAGGGGTATGGGGACAGGCGCTACGAGCAGTACTTC.

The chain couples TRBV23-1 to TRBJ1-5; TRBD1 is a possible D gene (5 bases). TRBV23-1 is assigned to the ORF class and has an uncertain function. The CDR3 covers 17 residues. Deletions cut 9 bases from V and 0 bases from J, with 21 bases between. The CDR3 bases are TGCGCCAGGCTTAGCCTCAAACAGGTTTATAGCAATCAGCCCCAGCATTTT. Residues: CARLSLKQVYSNQPQHF.

The CDR3 DNA reads TGTGCCAGCAGTCAATATCCCCTCCCTTGGAACGGAGCTGGAAACACCATATATTTT. Protein: CASSQYPLPWNGAGNTIYF. V is TRBV2 and J is TRBJ1-3; the D is unclear. Trimming stripped 5 bases from V and 2 bases from J, with 25 bases between. The CDR3 totals 19 residues. Germline CDR1 is SNHLY and CDR2 is FYNNEI. Full variable domain (remainder filled in from reference TRBV2 and TRBJ1-3): EPEVTQTPSHQVTQMGQEVILRCVPISNHLYFYWYRQILGQKVEFLVSFYNNEISEKSEIFDDQFSVERPDGSNFTLKIRSTKLEDSAMYFCASSQYPLPWNGAGNTIYFGEGSWLTVV.

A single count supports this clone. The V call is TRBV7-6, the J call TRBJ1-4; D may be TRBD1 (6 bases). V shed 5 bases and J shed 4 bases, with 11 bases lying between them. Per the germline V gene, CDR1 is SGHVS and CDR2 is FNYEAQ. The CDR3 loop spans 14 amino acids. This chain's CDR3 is CASSQGGNNEKLFF. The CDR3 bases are TGTGCCAGCAGCCAAGGGGGAAATAATGAAAAACTGTTTTTT.

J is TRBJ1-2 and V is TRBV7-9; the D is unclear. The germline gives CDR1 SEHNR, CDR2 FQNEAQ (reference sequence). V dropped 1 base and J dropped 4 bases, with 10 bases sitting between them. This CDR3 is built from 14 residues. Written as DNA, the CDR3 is TGTGCCAGCAGCTTAGAACAGCTCTTCTATGGCTACACCTTC. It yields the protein CASSLEQLFYGYTF.

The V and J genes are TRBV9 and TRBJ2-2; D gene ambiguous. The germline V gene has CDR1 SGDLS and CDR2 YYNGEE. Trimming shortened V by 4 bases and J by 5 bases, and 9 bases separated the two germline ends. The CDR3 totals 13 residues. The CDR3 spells CASSSPRTGELFF. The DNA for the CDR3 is TGTGCCAGCAGCTCGCCCAGAACCGGGGAGCTGTTTTTT.

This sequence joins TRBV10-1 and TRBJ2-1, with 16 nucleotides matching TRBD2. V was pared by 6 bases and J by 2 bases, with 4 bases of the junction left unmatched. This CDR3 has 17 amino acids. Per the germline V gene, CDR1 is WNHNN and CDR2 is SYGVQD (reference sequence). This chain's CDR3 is CASSPGTSGRAYNEQFF. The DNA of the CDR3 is TGCGCCAGCAGCCCCGGGACTAGCGGGAGGGCCTACAATGAGCAGTTCTTC.

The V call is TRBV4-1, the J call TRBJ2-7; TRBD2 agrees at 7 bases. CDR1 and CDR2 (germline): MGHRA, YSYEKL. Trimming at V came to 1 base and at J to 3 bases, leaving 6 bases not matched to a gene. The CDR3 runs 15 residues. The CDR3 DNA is TGCGCCAGCAGCCAAGTCAAGGGCGGGGGCTACGAGCAGTACTTC. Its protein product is CASSQVKGGGYEQYF.

CDR3 sequence: CSATSGTGAGEQYF. CDR3 coding DNA: TGCAGCGCTACCTCCGGGACAGGGGCGGGCGAGCAGTACTTC. V is TRBV29-1 and J is TRBJ2-7, with 10 bases aligning to TRBD1. J gave up 6 bases and V 7 bases, and 12 bases lay outside the gene matches. Germline CDR1 reads SQVTM; CDR2 reads ANQGSEA. The CDR3 contains 14 residues.

This chain's CDR3 is CATSRGQGTDIQYF. The CDR3 bases are TGTGCCACCAGCAGGGGACAGGGAACGGACATTCAGTACTTC. The chain employs TRBV15 and TRBJ2-4, with 9 bases identical to TRBD1. The germline CDR1 and CDR2 sequences are LNHNV and YYDKDF (reference sequence). The CDR3 runs to 14 residues. V lost 3 bases and J lost 8; bases outside the gene matches: 5.

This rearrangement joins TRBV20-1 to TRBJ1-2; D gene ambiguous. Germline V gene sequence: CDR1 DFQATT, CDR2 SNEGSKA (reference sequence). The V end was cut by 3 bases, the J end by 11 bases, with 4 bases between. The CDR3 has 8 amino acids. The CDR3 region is CSASGYTF. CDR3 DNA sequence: TGCAGTGCTAGCGGTTACACCTTC.

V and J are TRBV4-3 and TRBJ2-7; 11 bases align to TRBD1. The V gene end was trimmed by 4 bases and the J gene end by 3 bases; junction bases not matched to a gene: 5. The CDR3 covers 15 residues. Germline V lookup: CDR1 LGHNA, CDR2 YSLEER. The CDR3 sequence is CASSRRTGGIYEQYF. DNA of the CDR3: TGCGCCAGCAGCCGCAGGACAGGGGGCATCTACGAGCAGTACTTC.

In nucleotides, the CDR3 is TGCGCCAGCAGCCAAGAGCTTTTTGGGCGCGGGAGTCAGGACGAGCAGTACTTC. Its translation: CASSQELFGRGSQDEQYF. The chain is built from TRBV4-3 and TRBJ2-7; 7 nucleotides agree with TRBD2. The CDR3 has 18 amino acids. Germline CDR1 is LGHNA and CDR2 is YSLEER. J lost 5 bases, V lost 0 bases, and 16 bases had no gene match.